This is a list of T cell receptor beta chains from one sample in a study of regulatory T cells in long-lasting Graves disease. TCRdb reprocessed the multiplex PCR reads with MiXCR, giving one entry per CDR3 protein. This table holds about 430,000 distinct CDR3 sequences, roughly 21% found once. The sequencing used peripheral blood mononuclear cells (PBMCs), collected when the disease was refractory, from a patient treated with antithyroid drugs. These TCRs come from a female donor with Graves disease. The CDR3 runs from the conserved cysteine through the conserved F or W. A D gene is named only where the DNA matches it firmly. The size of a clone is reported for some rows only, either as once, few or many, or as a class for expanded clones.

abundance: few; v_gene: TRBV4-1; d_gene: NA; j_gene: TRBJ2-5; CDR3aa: CASSQFPGVGETQYF; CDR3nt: TGCGCCAGCAGCCAATTCCCAGGAGTGGGGGAGACCCAGTACTTC
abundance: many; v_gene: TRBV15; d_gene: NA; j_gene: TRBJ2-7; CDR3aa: CATSRTGSTYEQYF; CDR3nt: TGTGCCACCAGCAGAACCGGGAGTACCTACGAGCAGTACTTC
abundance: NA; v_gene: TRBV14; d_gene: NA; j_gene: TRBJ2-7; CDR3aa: CASSPTREWSYEQYF; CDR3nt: TGTGCCAGCAGCCCAACTCGGGAGTGGTCCTACGAGCAGTACTTC
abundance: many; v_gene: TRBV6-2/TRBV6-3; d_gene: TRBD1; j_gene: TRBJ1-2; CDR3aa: CASSDTGGAAGYTF; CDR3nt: TGTGCCAGCAGTGATACAGGGGGCGCAGCTGGCTACACCTTC
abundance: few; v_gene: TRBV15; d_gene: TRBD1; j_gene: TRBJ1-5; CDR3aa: CATSPGTGLSYQPQHF; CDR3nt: TGTGCCACCAGCCCGGGGACAGGGTTATCTTATCAGCCCCAGCATTTT
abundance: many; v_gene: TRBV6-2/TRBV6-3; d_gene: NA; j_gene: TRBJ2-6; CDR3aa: CASTKGGSGANVLTF; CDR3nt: TGTGCCAGCACCAAGGGGGGTTCTGGGGCCAACGTCCTGACTTTC
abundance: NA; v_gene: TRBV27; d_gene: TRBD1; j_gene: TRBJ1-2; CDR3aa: CASSTLRDRADGYTF; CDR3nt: TGTGCCAGCAGTACCCTTAGGGACAGGGCGGATGGCTACACCTTC
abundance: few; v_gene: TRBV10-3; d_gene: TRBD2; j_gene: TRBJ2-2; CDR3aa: CAISGGEGTGELFF; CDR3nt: TGTGCCATCAGTGGAGGGGAGGGCACCGGGGAGCTGTTTTTT
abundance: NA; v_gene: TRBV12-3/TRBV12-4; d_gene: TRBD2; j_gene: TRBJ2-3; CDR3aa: CASTSGRDLWTSGRATDTQYF; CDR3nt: TGTGCCAGCACCTCAGGGAGGGACCTTTGGACTAGCGGGAGGGCCACAGATACGCAGTATTTT
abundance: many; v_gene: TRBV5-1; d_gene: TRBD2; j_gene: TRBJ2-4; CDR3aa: CASSLATGGSNIQYF; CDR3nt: TGCGCCAGCAGCTTGGCGACGGGAGGTAGTAACATTCAGTACTTC
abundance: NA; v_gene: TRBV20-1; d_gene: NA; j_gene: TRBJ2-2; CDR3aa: CSAIEIAGELFF; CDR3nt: TGCAGTGCTATTGAGATTGCCGGGGAGCTGTTTTTT
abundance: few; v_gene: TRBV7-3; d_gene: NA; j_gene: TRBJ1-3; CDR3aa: CASSAGGSGNTIYF; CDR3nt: TGTGCCAGCAGCGCGGGGGGTTCTGGAAACACCATATATTTT
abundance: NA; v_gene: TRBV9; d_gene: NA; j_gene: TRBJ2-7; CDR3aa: CASSKDSGSSYEQYF; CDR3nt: TGTGCCAGCAGCAAAGATTCAGGCAGCTCCTACGAGCAGTACTTC
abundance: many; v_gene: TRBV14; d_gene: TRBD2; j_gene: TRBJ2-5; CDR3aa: CASSPRAGTSGFQETQYF; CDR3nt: TGTGCCAGCAGTCCCCGCGCCGGGACTAGCGGGTTTCAAGAGACCCAGTACTTC
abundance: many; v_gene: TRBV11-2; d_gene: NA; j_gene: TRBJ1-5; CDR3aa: CASSLGAPETGINQPQHF; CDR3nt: TGTGCCAGCAGCTTAGGTGCCCCTGAGACAGGCATCAATCAGCCCCAGCATTTT
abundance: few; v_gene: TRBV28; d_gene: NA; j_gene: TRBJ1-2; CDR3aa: CASSRDQGIDGYTF; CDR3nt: TGTGCCAGCAGTCGAGACCAGGGAATTGATGGCTACACCTTC
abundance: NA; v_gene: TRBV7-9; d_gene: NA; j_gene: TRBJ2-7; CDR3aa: CASSLQGSDGWGYYEQYF; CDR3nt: TGTGCCAGCAGCTTACAGGGATCGGATGGATGGGGATACTACGAGCAGTACTTC
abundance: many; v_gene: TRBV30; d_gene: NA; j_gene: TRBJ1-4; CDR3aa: CAFPMGIGLFF; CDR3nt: TGTGCCTTCCCGATGGGGATCGGACTGTTTTTT
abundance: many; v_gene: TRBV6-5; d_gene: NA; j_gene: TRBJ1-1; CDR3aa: CASSYSDGEAFF; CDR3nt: TGTGCCAGCAGTTACTCGGACGGTGAAGCTTTCTTT
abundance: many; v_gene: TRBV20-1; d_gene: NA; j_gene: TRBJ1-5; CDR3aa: CSVKATSNQPQHF; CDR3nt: TGCAGTGTAAAGGCGACTAGCAATCAGCCCCAGCATTTT
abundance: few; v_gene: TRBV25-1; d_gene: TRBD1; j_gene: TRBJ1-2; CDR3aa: CASSAGTGYGYTF; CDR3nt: TGTGCCAGCAGTGCCGGGACAGGCTATGGCTACACCTTC
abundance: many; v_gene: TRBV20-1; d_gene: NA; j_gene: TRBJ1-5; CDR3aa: CSASANYNQPQHF; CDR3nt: TGCAGTGCTAGTGCAAATTACAATCAGCCCCAGCATTTT
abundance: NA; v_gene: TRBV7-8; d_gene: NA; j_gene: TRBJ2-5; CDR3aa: CASSLTPAGQKQETQYF; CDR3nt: TGTGCCAGCAGCTTGACTCCAGCAGGACAGAAACAAGAGACCCAGTACTTC
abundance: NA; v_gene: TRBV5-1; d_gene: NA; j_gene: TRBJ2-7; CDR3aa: CASSYTSFYEQYF; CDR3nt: TGCGCCAGCAGCTATACTAGTTTCTACGAGCAGTACTTC